A single sample gave rise to the 21 T cell receptor beta chains below, sequenced in a study of CXCR3-negative and CXCR3-positive naive CD8 T cells. Study-wide points: CXCR3-positive naive cells had TRB CDR3s that were more hydrophobic than CXCR3-negative naive cells had.

It was by 5' RACE with UMI labels that the TRB cDNA libraries were prepared. TCRdb re-called the 5' RACE reads, yielding one record per CDR3 amino acid sequence without DNA. Its clone listing holds some 150,000 distinct CDR3 sequences. These receptors' targets are unknown. The sequenced sample was naive CXCR3+ CD8+ T cells from blood. As to subset: CD45RO-CCR7+CD27+CD95- naive CD8+ T cells expressing CXCR3 (TNR3+). The receptor set was obtained from a human donor in good health. Some clones in this sample may be carry-over from other donors' samples.

This chain connects TRBV19 to TRBJ1-1. This CDR3 is 14 amino acids long. Per the germline V gene, CDR1 is LNHDA and CDR2 is SQIVND (reference sequence). CDR3 region: CASSIGHLNTEAFF.

The genes are TRBV7-9 and TRBJ1-1. Per germline, CDR1 SEHNR and CDR2 FQNEAQ (reference sequence). This CDR3 has 15 residues. The CDR3 protein is CASSPEVGLNTEAFF.

This chain connects TRBV7-9 to TRBJ2-7; TCRdb outputs TRBD2, but without DNA this stays unchecked. There are 14 residues in the CDR3. Germline CDR1 is SEHNR and CDR2 is FQNEAQ (reference sequence). The CDR3: CASSEGAGIGEQYF.

This chain joins TRBV7-9 and TRBJ1-2. This CDR3 contains 11 residues. From germline, CDR1 is SEHNR and CDR2 FQNEAQ (reference sequence). The CDR3 reads CASSLDGGYTF. The full variable domain, rest sourced from reference TRBV7-9 and TRBJ1-2, is DTGVSQNPRHKITKRGQNVTFRCDPISEHNRLYWYRQTLGQGPEFLTYFQNEAQLEKSRLLSDRFSAERPKGSFSTLEIQRTEQGDSAMYLCASSLDGGYTFGSGTRLTVV.

The V call is TRBV27, the J call TRBJ2-1; TCRdb selects TRBD1, and the lack of DNA leaves this call unchecked. Germline CDR1 reads MNHEY; CDR2 reads SMNVEV (reference sequence). The CDR3 totals 15 residues. CDR3 in amino acids: CASKDSLGSYNEQFF.

The chain's CDR3 is CASRKTGADTEAFF. This chain joins TRBV10-2 and TRBJ1-1; absent DNA, TCRdb's TRBD1 call cannot be checked. The CDR3 length is 14 residues. CDR1 and CDR2 (germline): WSHSY, SAAADI.

The rearrangement links TRBV7-9 to TRBJ2-1. The CDR3 is 13 residues long. Germline CDR1 and CDR2: SEHNR and FQNEAQ (reference sequence). The CDR3 is CASSLASGNEQFF. The full variable domain, its missing parts supplied by reference TRBV7-9 and TRBJ2-1, is DTGVSQNPRHKITKRGQNVTFRCDPISEHNRLYWYRQTLGQGPEFLTYFQNEAQLEKSRLLSDRFSAERPKGSFSTLEIQRTEQGDSAMYLCASSLASGNEQFFGPGTRLTVL.

V gene TRBV9 combines with J gene TRBJ1-1; there is no DNA to check the TCRdb D call of TRBD1. Germline CDR1 reads SGDLS; CDR2 reads YYNGEE. There are 15 residues in the CDR3. CDR3 loop: CASSVGQGPNTEAFF.

The genes are TRBV21-1 and TRBJ1-1; TCRdb gives TRBD1 as the D gene, but with no DNA this cannot be confirmed. TRBV21-1 is described as a pseudogene. The CDR3 runs to 18 residues. CDR3 sequence reads: CASRATSQRGFLNTEAFF.

V is TRBV5-1 and J is TRBJ2-1; the D call from TCRdb, TRBD2, cannot be confirmed without DNA. This CDR3 comprises 15 residues. Germline CDR1 reads SGHRS; CDR2 reads YFSETQ. The CDR3 loop reads CASSGGTSGYNEQFF. The full variable domain, completed using reference TRBV5-1 and TRBJ2-1, is KAGVTQTPRYLIKTRGQQVTLSCSPISGHRSVSWYQQTPGQGLQFLFEYFSETQRNKGNFPGRFSGRQFSNSRSEMNVSTLELGDSALYLCASSGGTSGYNEQFFGPGTRLTVL.

V usage is TRBV24-1 and J usage is TRBJ2-7; TCRdb designates TRBD1, a call that cannot be tested without DNA. This CDR3 region has 13 residues. The V gene's germline CDR1 is KGHDR and CDR2 SFDVKD. The CDR3: CATKTRGAYEQYF.

This sequence joins TRBV12-3 or TRBV12-4 and TRBJ2-1. CDR3 size: 14 residues. The CDR3: CASLQGRSYNEQFF.

The gene calls are TRBV4-3 and TRBJ2-7; TCRdb proposes TRBD1, but this gene call is untestable without DNA. The CDR3 spans 16 residues. Germline CDR1 and CDR2: LGHNA and YSLEER. The CDR3 reads CASSQGLGDTSYEQYF.

The genes are TRBV7-9 and TRBJ2-7. Germline-derived CDR1 and CDR2 are SEHNR and FQNEAQ (reference sequence). CDR3 length equals 12 residues. The CDR3 loop is CASSDETYEQYF.

The chain is built from TRBV20-1 and TRBJ2-3; lacking DNA, the TRBD1 call made by TCRdb goes unchecked. This CDR3 contains 13 residues. The germline CDR1 and CDR2 sequences are DFQATT and SNEGSKA (reference sequence). CDR3 sequence reads: CSARGGSTDTQYF.

The V call is TRBV27, the J call TRBJ2-3. The CDR3 has 16 amino acids. Germline V gene data show CDR1 as MNHEY and CDR2 as SMNVEV (reference sequence). The CDR3 sequence: CASSLEAMGSTDTQYF.

This chain uses TRBV19 with TRBJ2-7. Germline CDR1 reads LNHDA; CDR2 reads SQIVND (reference sequence). The CDR3 has 13 residues. The CDR3 reads CASSFGRSSEQYF.

The rearrangement joins TRBV7-9 to TRBJ2-1; TCRdb gives TRBD2 as the D gene, but with no DNA this cannot be confirmed. Germline CDR1 and CDR2: SEHNR and FQNEAQ (reference sequence). CDR3 length equals 15 residues. This chain's CDR3 is CASSFGGEPYNEQFF.

The V and J genes are TRBV12-3 or TRBV12-4 and TRBJ1-4; TCRdb returns TRBD1, unconfirmable since there is no DNA. This CDR3 is 17 amino acids long. CDR3 sequence reads: CASSPHFAGTTNEKLFF.

V and J are TRBV11-3 and TRBJ2-2. The CDR3 has 13 residues. Germline values: CDR1 SGHNT, CDR2 YENEEA. The CDR3 reads CASSFSRTGELFF.

The CDR3 loop is CASSLAWRTEAFF. This chain joins TRBV27 and TRBJ1-1. Germline V gives CDR1 MNHEY, CDR2 SMNVEV (reference sequence). The CDR3 length is 13 residues.